The sequence of this T cell receptor (beta chain) was determined in a study of cytomegalovirus exposure and HLA in healthy donors. The CDR3 extends over 14 amino acids. Whole-study results and caveats: In an earlier analysis, in roughly 580 donors, most V segments appeared productive either ~87% or ~30% of the time.

Nominal health characterized the donors when sampled, though unrecorded immune exposures were likely. In its sample, this clone was seen a few times. Antigen unknown. The PCR employed 60 Vbeta primers together with 13 Jbeta primers. TCRdb keeps only in-frame clones here, not all; method: immunoSEQ multiplex PCR. Of roughly 150,000 clones in the sample, about 80% were seen once. The source of this sequence is a man between 35 and 55 years old in good health and CMV-seropositive. The source material was PBMCs. This chain joins TRBV12-2 and TRBJ1-3; the table's D call, TRBD1, has no DNA check behind it. TRBV12-2 corresponds to a pseudogene. The CDR3 here is CASRRDRGRNTIYF. The CDR3 DNA sequence: TGTGCAAGTCGCCGGGACAGGGGTAGAAACACCATATATTTT.